This is a list of T cell receptor beta chains from one sample in a study of blood T cell repertoires in COVID-19. The assay was immunoSEQ multiplex PCR, and TCRdb's table has in-frame clones only and misses some. This sample carries approximately 470,000 clones, 70% to 90% of them seen once, and the ten largest clones take roughly 3.1%. Source material: peripheral blood. The receptor set was obtained from a human donor in a cohort sampled during active COVID-19. Both conserved end residues are part of each CDR3. Each record gives: CDR3 DNA, CDR3 protein, V gene, J gene, clone size, D gene. D genes are given only for firm matches. Clone size, where shown, is once, few, many, or a class for clones that have expanded.

TGTGCCAGCTCACCAGGAGGAGGGGGCCTCCCGCCCCAGCATTTT	CASSPGGGGLPPQHF	TRBV18	TRBJ1-5	-	TRBD1
TGTGCCAGCAGCGCCGGGGGGGTGGGCAATCAGCCCCAGCATTTT	CASSAGGVGNQPQHF	TRBV6-2/TRBV6-3	TRBJ1-5	-	-
TGCGCCAGCAGCCAAGGGATCGGACAGGGGACCAATCAGCCCCAGCATTTT	CASSQGIGQGTNQPQHF	TRBV4-1	TRBJ1-5	-	TRBD1
TGTGCCAGCAGTGACCGGGCCGGGACAGTGAAATACGAGCAGTACTTC	CASSDRAGTVKYEQYF	TRBV6-1	TRBJ2-7	few	TRBD1
TGTGCTAGTGGTTTAGGGACTAGCGGGACTAAGCAGTTCTTC	CASGLGTSGTKQFF	TRBV12-5	TRBJ2-1	-	TRBD2
TGCGCCAGCAGTCGGTCACTTGCTAACTATGGCTACACCTTC	CASSRSLANYGYTF	TRBV23-1	TRBJ1-2	-	-
TGTGCCAGTAGTATAAGGCGGAGCTCCTACAATGAGCAGTTCTTC	CASSIRRSSYNEQFF	TRBV19	TRBJ2-1	-	-
TGTGCCAGTTGGGACAGGGTAAGCAATCAGCCCCAGCATTTT	CASWDRVSNQPQHF	TRBV19	TRBJ1-5	few	TRBD1
TGTGCCAGCACGGACAGCTACTATGGCTACACCTTC	CASTDSYYGYTF	TRBV2	TRBJ1-2	-	-
TGTGCCATCAGTGAGCGGAAAGGGGCCTCTAGCACAGATACGCAGTATTTT	CAISERKGASSTDTQYF	TRBV10-3	TRBJ2-3	-	-
TGTGCCAGCCAGGACAGGGGGCGATCTCCGAACACTGAAGCTTTCTTT	CASQDRGRSPNTEAFF	TRBV19	TRBJ1-1	-	TRBD1
TGTGCCTGGATAAATGGCGGAAACACCATATATTTT	CAWINGGNTIYF	TRBV30	TRBJ1-3	-	-